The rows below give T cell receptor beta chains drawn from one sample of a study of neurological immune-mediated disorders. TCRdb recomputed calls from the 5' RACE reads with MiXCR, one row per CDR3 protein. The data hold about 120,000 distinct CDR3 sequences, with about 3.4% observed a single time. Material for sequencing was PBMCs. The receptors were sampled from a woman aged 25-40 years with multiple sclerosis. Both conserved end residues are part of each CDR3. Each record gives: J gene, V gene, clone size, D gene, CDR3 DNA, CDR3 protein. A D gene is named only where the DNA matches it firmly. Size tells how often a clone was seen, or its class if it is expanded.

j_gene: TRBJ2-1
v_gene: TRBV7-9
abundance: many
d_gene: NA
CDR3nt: TGTGCCAGCAGCCGCCAGGGGGCTAGCGGGACTAGGCAGTTCTTC
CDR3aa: CASSRQGASGTRQFF

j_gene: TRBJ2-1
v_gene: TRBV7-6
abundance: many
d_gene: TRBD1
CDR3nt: TGTGCCAGCAGCTACAACAGGGGCGATGAGCAGTTCTTC
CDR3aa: CASSYNRGDEQFF

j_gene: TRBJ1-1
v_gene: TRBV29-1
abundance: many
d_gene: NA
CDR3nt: TGCAGCGCAGGGATAGAGGGGCGAGCTTTCTTT
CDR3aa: CSAGIEGRAFF

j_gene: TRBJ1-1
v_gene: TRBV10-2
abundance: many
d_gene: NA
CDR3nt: TGCGCCAGCAGTGTTCAGGGCGGCACTGAAGCTTTCTTT
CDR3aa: CASSVQGGTEAFF

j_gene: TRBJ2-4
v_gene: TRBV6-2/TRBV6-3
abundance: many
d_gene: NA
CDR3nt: TGTGCCAGCAGTAGGGATTGGGCCAAAAACATTCAGTACTTC
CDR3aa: CASSRDWAKNIQYF

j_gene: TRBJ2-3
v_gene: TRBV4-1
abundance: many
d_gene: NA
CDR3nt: TGCGCCAGCAGCCAAGATACAGCACCAGGTACGCAGTATTTT
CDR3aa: CASSQDTAPGTQYF

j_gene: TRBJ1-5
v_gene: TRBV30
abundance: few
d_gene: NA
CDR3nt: TGTGCCTGGAGTGAACGCCGCAATCAGCCCCAGCATTTT
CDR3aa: CAWSERRNQPQHF

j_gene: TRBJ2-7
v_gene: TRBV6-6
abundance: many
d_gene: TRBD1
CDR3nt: TGTGCCAGCAGTTACGGGACAGGGCTATACGAGCAGTACTTC
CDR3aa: CASSYGTGLYEQYF

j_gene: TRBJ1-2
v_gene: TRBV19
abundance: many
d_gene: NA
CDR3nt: TGTGCCAGTAGTCCTGGAGCGGGGACACGGTATGGCTACACCTTC
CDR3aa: CASSPGAGTRYGYTF

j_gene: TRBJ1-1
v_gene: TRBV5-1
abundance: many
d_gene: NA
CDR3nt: TGCGCCAGCAGCTTTGCCCTACCCGGGAGATACACTGAAGCTTTCTTT
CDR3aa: CASSFALPGRYTEAFF

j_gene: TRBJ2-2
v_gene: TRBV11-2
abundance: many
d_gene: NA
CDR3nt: TGTGCCAGCAGCCTCAACGCCGGCAGACACACCGGGGAGCTGTTTTTT
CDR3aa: CASSLNAGRHTGELFF

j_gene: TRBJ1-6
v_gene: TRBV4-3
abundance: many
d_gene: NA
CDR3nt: TGCGCCAGCAGCCGAAAAAACGGGAATTCACCCCTCCACTTT
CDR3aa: CASSRKNGNSPLHF

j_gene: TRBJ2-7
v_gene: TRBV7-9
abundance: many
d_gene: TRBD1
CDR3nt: TGTGCCAGCAGCAGAGCCGGGACAGGGATTCTCTCCTACGAGCAGTACTTC
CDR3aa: CASSRAGTGILSYEQYF

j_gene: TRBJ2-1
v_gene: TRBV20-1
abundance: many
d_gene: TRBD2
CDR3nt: TGCAGTGCTGAGGACGCGACTAGCGGGAGGAATGAGCAGTTCTTC
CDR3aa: CSAEDATSGRNEQFF

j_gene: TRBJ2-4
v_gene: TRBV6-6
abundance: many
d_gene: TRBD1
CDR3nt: TGTGCCAGCAGTACGGGGACAGCCCTAGCCAAAAACATTCAGTACTTC
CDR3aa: CASSTGTALAKNIQYF

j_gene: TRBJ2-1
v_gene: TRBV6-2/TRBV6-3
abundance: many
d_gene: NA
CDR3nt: TGTGCCAGCACTTCGAGCGGCTACAATGAGCAGTTCTTC
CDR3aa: CASTSSGYNEQFF

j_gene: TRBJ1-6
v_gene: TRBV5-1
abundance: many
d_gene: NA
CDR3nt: TGCGCCAGCAGCTCAAATGGGGACGGTAATTCACCCCTCCACTTT
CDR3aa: CASSSNGDGNSPLHF

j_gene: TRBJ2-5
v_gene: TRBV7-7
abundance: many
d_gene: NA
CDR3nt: TGTGCCAGCAGCTTGAGCGCGTTGAGCGGCCAAGAGACCCAGTACTTC
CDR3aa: CASSLSALSGQETQYF

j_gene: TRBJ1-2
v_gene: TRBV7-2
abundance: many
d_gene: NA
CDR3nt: TGTGCCAGCAGCTTAGGGGCGGGGGCCCAGGGCGGCTACACCTTC
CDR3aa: CASSLGAGAQGGYTF

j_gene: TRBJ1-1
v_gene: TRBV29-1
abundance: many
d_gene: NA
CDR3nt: TGCAGCGTTGAGGGGGCTGACAAGAACACTGAAGCTTTCTTT
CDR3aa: CSVEGADKNTEAFF

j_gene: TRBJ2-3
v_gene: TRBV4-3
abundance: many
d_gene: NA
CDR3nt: TGCGCCAGCAGCCTAACAGGGTTCACAGATACGCAGTATTTT
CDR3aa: CASSLTGFTDTQYF

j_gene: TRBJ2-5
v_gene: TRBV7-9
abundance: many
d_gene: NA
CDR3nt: TGTGCCAGCAGCCGTGCAGCAAACCAAGAGACCCAGTACTTC
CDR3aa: CASSRAANQETQYF